These 6 T cell receptor beta chains share one sample of origin, sequenced in a study of OX40 agonist ivuxolimab in advanced cancers. Clones were sequenced by immunoSEQ multiplex PCR, and TCRdb holds only the in-frame ones, with some missing. This sample has 60,000 to 75,000 clones; roughly 84% occur once, and the top ten carry more than 1.4%. This material consisted of CD4+ or CD8+ T cells sorted from blood, taken in a trial of the OX40 agonist ivuxolimab. These receptors were collected from an adult with an advanced solid tumor such as melanoma, head and neck, liver or kidney cancer.

V usage is TRBV25-1 and J usage is TRBJ2-7; 9 bases are a match to TRBD1. After removal of 4 bases from V and 3 bases from J, the junction contained 7 bases not matched to a gene. Germline lookup yields CDR1 MGHDK and CDR2 SYGVNS. This CDR3 contains 15 residues. CDR3: CASSGGQGRIYEQYF. The CDR3 DNA reads TGTGCCAGCAGTGGGGGACAGGGAAGGATCTACGAGCAGTACTTC.

This chain joins TRBV19 and TRBJ2-3, with D unclear. Per germline, CDR1 LNHDA and CDR2 SQIVND (reference sequence). The V gene lost 6 bases and the J gene lost 2 bases, with 9 bases spanning the gap. The CDR3 has 13 residues. The CDR3 coding sequence is TGTGCCAGTAGCACGCAACACACAGATACGCAGTATTTT. Translation: CASSTQHTDTQYF. The full variable domain, its missing parts supplied by reference TRBV19 and TRBJ2-3, is DGGITQSPKYLFRKEGQNVTLSCEQNLNHDAMYWYRQDPGQGLRLIYYSQIVNDFQKGDIAEGYSVSREKKESFPLTVTSAQKNPTAFYLCASSTQHTDTQYFGPGTRLTVL.

The chain recombines TRBV19 with TRBJ1-2; D gene unclear. V was shortened by 10 bases and J by 5 bases, with 14 bases between the two germline ends. The CDR3 is made up of 12 amino acids. Germline V gene sequence: CDR1 LNHDA, CDR2 SQIVND (reference sequence). The CDR3 loop reads CATTQELYGYTF. The CDR3 nucleotides read TGTGCCACCACCCAGGAGCTGTATGGCTACACCTTC.

The rearrangement uses TRBV5-1 and TRBJ2-6; D possibly corresponds to TRBD1 (6 bases). Looked up from germline, CDR1 is SGHRS and CDR2 is YFSETQ. CDR3 length equals 16 residues. V was trimmed by 4 bases and J by 0 bases, leaving 11 bases between them. The CDR3 nucleotides are TGCGCCAGCAGCGTCGGACAGACCTCTGGGGCCAACGTCCTGACTTTC. It translates to CASSVGQTSGANVLTF.

The chain has TRBV4-1 and TRBJ2-3, with unresolved D. CDR1 and CDR2 (germline): MGHRA, YSYEKL. The CDR3 runs 13 residues. Trimming pared 2 bases from V and 5 bases from J, leaving 8 bases between. The CDR3 loop is CASSQKTEDTQYF. CDR3 in DNA: TGCGCCAGCAGCCAAAAAACTGAAGATACGCAGTATTTT.

The chain recombines TRBV5-1 with TRBJ2-5, with 8 bases fitting TRBD1. Germline CDR1 SGHRS, CDR2 YFSETQ. The CDR3 is 14 amino acids. The V segment lost 4 bases and the J segment 2 bases; nucleotides outside the gene matches: 4. The CDR3 reads CASSGGQGQETQYF. The CDR3 bases are TGCGCCAGCAGCGGAGGACAGGGACAAGAGACCCAGTACTTC.